The clone carrying this TCR beta chain occurred many times. With 7 bases removed from V and 4 bases from J, the gap between germline ends came to 11 bases. The V gene's germline CDR1 is SNHLY and CDR2 FYNNEI. The CDR3 loop spans 12 amino acids. This sample is part of a study of regulatory T cells in long-lasting Graves disease. This sample's time point: newly diagnosed GD, antithyroid drugs for less than 3 months. Making the TCR library involved RNA that had been extracted from PBMCs. The TCR beta library used iRepertoire HTBI primers with Arm-PCR amplification of CDR3. Using its own MiXCR run on the multiplex PCR reads, TCRdb lists one record per CDR3 protein. This sample yields around 480,000 distinct CDR3 sequences, of which 15% to 20% are seen a single time; around 25% belongs to the top ten. The sample was also reused in another study, on T cells in Graves' hyperthyroidism and ophthalmopathy.

This chain connects TRBV2 to TRBJ2-7; D not certain. Sequenced material: peripheral blood mononuclear cells (PBMCs), taken at new diagnosis, from a patient treated with antithyroid drugs. The TCR originated in a woman aged 35-60 years with Graves disease. This chain's CDR3 is CASTPRKYEQYF. The DNA of the CDR3 is TGTGCCAGCACCCCTAGAAAATACGAGCAGTACTTC.